A selection of T cell receptor beta chains follows, all from one sample in a study of blood T cell repertoires in COVID-19. The protocol was immunoSEQ multiplex PCR, while the TCRdb copy is restricted to in-frame clones and leaves out a portion. The table has tens of thousands of clones, around 83% seen once. Sequencing was done on a sample of peripheral blood. Receptors were obtained from a woman aged 60 to 75 with acute or convalescent COVID-19. The conserved cysteine and the conserved F or W are not part of the CDR3 here. Each record gives: J gene, V gene, CDR3 protein.

TRBJ1-5 | TRBV19 | ASNPDSGRDQPQH
TRBJ1-2 | TRBV19 | ASTSERLPNYGYT
TRBJ1-1 | TRBV18 | ASSVTTGLNTEAF
TRBJ1-2 | TRBV24-1 | ATSDGQGPDYGYT
TRBJ1-2 | TRBV19 | ASSGGTGASDYT
TRBJ1-5 | TRBV5-6 | ASSLGSGQPQH
TRBJ1-2 | TRBV3-1/TRBV3-2 | ASSQAPAGGYT
TRBJ2-2 | TRBV19 | ASSLRTSGGNTGELF
TRBJ1-5 | TRBV6-5 | ASSPGDSVLQPQH
TRBJ1-3 | TRBV9 | ASSQDMYSGNTIY
TRBJ1-2 | TRBV5-6 | ASSRDRQGAYGYT
TRBJ1-5 | TRBV6-5 | ASSPQGDQPQH
TRBJ2-1 | TRBV7-9 | ASSPGSGDEQF
TRBJ1-1 | TRBV5-1 | ASSLDGAMNTEAF
TRBJ1-3 | TRBV30 | AWSVQGLSGNTIY
TRBJ2-2 | TRBV3-1/TRBV3-2 | ASTRAGDTGELF
TRBJ2-7 | TRBV19 | ASSIRGQPYEQY
TRBJ2-1 | TRBV19 | ASSTPGGGLGDEQF
TRBJ1-1 | TRBV9 | ASSKGVTAYTEAF
TRBJ1-1 | TRBV6-2/TRBV6-3 | ASSYGQGAVTEAF
TRBJ1-4 | TRBV25-1 | ASSEFPAANEKLF
TRBJ2-1 | TRBV18 | ASSPPSRGSSNEQF
TRBJ2-7 | TRBV19 | ASSSGRAGPYEQY
TRBJ1-1 | TRBV6-1 | ASSAQGFPEAF
TRBJ2-1 | TRBV6-2/TRBV6-3 | ASSYADRGSGYNEQF
TRBJ1-6 | TRBV5-6 | ASSPVRDKNSPLH
TRBJ1-1 | TRBV7-9 | ASSLIAQSNTEAF
TRBJ1-1 | TRBV24-1 | ATTPSGTATEAF
TRBJ2-2 | TRBV6-2/TRBV6-3 | ASSPRGTGELF
TRBJ2-7 | TRBV2 | ASRGGTSGGHEQY
TRBJ1-1 | TRBV27 | ASSLGRSTEAF
TRBJ2-1 | TRBV5-5 | ASSTSGGLSYNEQF
TRBJ1-2 | TRBV5-1 | ASSLGQVAGYT
TRBJ2-2 | TRBV7-9 | ASSLRSGNTGELF
TRBJ2-2 | TRBV6-4 | ASSGVHNTGELF
TRBJ1-2 | TRBV3-1/TRBV3-2 | ASSQDLAGASGYT
TRBJ2-7 | TRBV3-1/TRBV3-2 | ASSPRTVTSEQY
TRBJ2-3 | TRBV7-8 | ASSFVGEGDTQY
TRBJ2-1 | TRBV7-2 | ASSPPGTGNYNEQF
TRBJ2-5 | TRBV9 | ASSVGNSQETQY
TRBJ2-2 | TRBV4-2 | ASSLRTGTNTGELF